This T cell receptor (beta chain) emerged from a study of blood T cell repertoires in COVID-19 (dated by TCRdb to 2018 to 2021). A note on the overall study: The collaborator samples originated in the United States, Italy and Spain and spanned the acute and convalescent phases of COVID-19. The repertoires were made available in a free public database intended to serve as a resource for research on the immune response to SARS-CoV-2. Where HLA class I and class II types were available, the types were taken from metadata supplied by the sample provider, not from assay-based typing. Sample metadata almost always included a de-identified subject ID, COVID-19 status, age in years and sex. Deeply sampled blood TCRbeta repertoires from subjects exposed to, actively infected with, or recovered from COVID-19 were included in the dataset. The material from the prospective study consisted of cDNA or gDNA derived from T cells, B-cell-depleted T cells, or PBMCs. Samples came from the ongoing ImmuneRACE study (first 160 participants) plus 1,254 subjects from 6 global collaborators. What the research found in general, with its limitations: How much clinical and demographic metadata was included differed by source and by participant, and the metadata was provided uncurated.

TCRbeta CDR3 regions were amplified from genomic DNA using the immunoSEQ Assay, a bias-controlled multiplex PCR. From the authors' description of their analysis: Within the assay, amplification of reference gene primers was used to estimate how many nucleated cells each sample contained. Sequence reads were collapsed and filtered to measure the absolute abundance of every unique TCRbeta CDR3 rearrangement. For each sample, productive Simpson clonality was calculated as the square root of Simpson's diversity index over productive rearrangements. TCRdb re-hosts the immuneACCESS table, in-frame sequences only. Its copies lack some clones; in the studies checked, an unresolved V gene accounts for under half of them, and the cause for the rest is not known. V and J calls and clone size follow that table, whereas D and trimming were derived from the DNA. Present in this sample are about 170,000 clones, 84% of which were seen just once. Clones ranked in the top ten supply around 2.9% of the sample.

In the case of this clone: Its cognate antigen has yet to be identified. No clone much larger than this one lies a single base away; base qualities are absent.

CDR1 and CDR2 are read off the germline V gene as KGHSH and LQKENI. V and J are trimmed by 1 base and 7 bases, and the gene matches miss 3 bases of the junction. The CDR3 holds 14 amino acids from the cysteine to the phenylalanine. The CDR3 DNA has 42 bases and is translated from base 1. One collaborating source in Seattle enrolled patients during active infection and followed them longitudinally through the course of disease. Collaborating institutions collected whole blood in K2EDTA tubes following their own protocols. Collaborator samples were shipped for TCRbeta analysis as frozen whole blood, isolated PBMCs, or DNA extracted from either sample type.

The rearrangement combines TRBV18 with TRBJ2-1, with 8 bases in between that match TRBD1. This clonotype was obtained from a woman older than 75 with COVID-19, enrolled during active disease. Sequencing was done on a sample of peripheral blood. The nucleotides read TGTGCCAGCTCACCACGGCAGGGGGCAAATGAGCAGTTCTTC. It is translated as CASSPRQGANEQFF.